This T cell receptor beta chain is from a study of T cell changes during pregnancy in multiple sclerosis. Germline V gene lookup returns CDR1 SGHRS and CDR2 YFSETQ. The V end was cut by 10 bases, the J end by 10 bases, with 17 bases between. This CDR3 comprises 11 residues. Repertoires were generated with immunoSEQ multiplex PCR, while TCRdb's copy carries only in-frame clones and drops some. The data show 16,000 or so clones, around 95% seen once. This clone occurred once. The specimen was peripheral blood, collected in the third trimester of pregnancy. The clonotype was recovered from a female donor with multiple sclerosis, enrolled in a pregnancy study. V is TRBV5-1 and J is TRBJ1-1; D not certain. CDR3 coding DNA: TGCGCCTCCCGAGGGCCTAGTGGAGCTTTCTTT. This encodes CASRGPSGAFF.